This TCR beta chain was recovered during a study of PD-L1 blockade in urothelial cancer. The wider study: Twenty-five of 29 patients were males with bladder-origin urothelial cancer. Samples of blood were analyzed 3 weeks (second dose) and 6 weeks after treatment start.

Only in-frame clones appear in the TCRdb table, and some are missing; sequencing was by immunoSEQ multiplex PCR. Of 95,000 or so clones in the sample, more than 75% were seen once. Germline V gene data show CDR1 as KGHSH and CDR2 as LQKENI. The CDR3 contains 14 residues. V was shortened by 3 bases and J by 1 base, with 9 bases between the two germline ends. Time point in this sample: pretreatment peripheral blood. The specimen was PBMCs, collected around atezolizumab (anti-PD-L1) treatment. The source of this sequence is a man aged 60 to 69 with urothelial cancer. The chain has TRBV18 and TRBJ1-1; D ambiguous. The CDR3 is CASSPLESNTEAFF. In nucleotides, the CDR3 is TGTGCCAGCTCACCCCTGGAGTCGAACACTGAAGCTTTCTTT. The full variable domain, its missing parts supplied by reference TRBV18 and TRBJ1-1, is NAGVMQNPRHLVRRRGQEARLRCSPMKGHSHVYWYRQLPEEGLKFMVYLQKENIIDESGMPKERFSAEFPKEGPSILRIQQVVRGDSAAYFCASSPLESNTEAFFGQGTRLTVV.